Below, one T cell receptor beta chain is given with its context. What it binds is not known. This entry comes from a study of shared clonotypes between healthy human individuals. Donors, healthy HIV-negative adults, lacked recent acute infections or vaccinations. Both subsets, CD45RA+ naive and CD45RA-negative memory, were split from the CD4+ cells. The germline V gene has CDR1 MNHNS and CDR2 SASEGT. The CDR3 has 13 residues. The germline V and J ends were trimmed by 5 bases and 1 base, with 9 bases remaining between them. Study-wide results and caveats: Generally, naive subsets came out with larger estimated richness than memory subsets.

Only in-frame clones appear in the TCRdb table, and some are missing; sequencing was by immunoSEQ multiplex PCR. The data contain 2 million to 2.5 million clones, less than 95% of them singletons. This sequence was found in a man aged 18-30 years in good health. Some clones in this sample may be carry-over from other donors' samples. What was sequenced was naive CD4+ T cells from PBMCs. Subset reported: CD45RA+ positively selected. The genes are TRBV6-1 and TRBJ2-7; the D is unclear. CDR3 in amino acids: CASSSLLSYEQYF. CDR3 DNA sequence: TGTGCCAGCAGTTCCCTCTTATCCTACGAGCAGTACTTC.